The 21 T cell receptor beta chains below were found in one sample sequenced in a study of blood T cell repertoires in COVID-19. Sequencing was performed with immunoSEQ multiplex PCR; in TCRdb, only in-frame clones are kept and a portion is missing. The sample contains hundreds of thousands of clones, roughly 87% of which appear only once. Sequencing was done on a sample of PBMCs or T cells enriched from blood (not recorded which). The source is a woman younger than 45 who had recovered from COVID-19.

The rearrangement links TRBV28 to TRBJ2-5; unclear D gene. Between the trimmed V and J ends, which lost 4 bases and 5 bases, there was a span of 8 bases. Germline V gives CDR1 MDHEN, CDR2 SYDVKM. The length of the CDR3 is 12 residues. Here the CDR3 reads CASSWSSETQYF. CDR3 DNA sequence: TGTGCCAGCAGTTGGAGTTCGGAGACCCAGTACTTC.

This clone was seen more than once but under ten times. The chain is built from TRBV27 and TRBJ1-2; 9 bases line up with TRBD1. This CDR3 has 15 amino acids. CDR1 and CDR2 (germline): MNHEY, SMNVEV (reference sequence). The ends lost 3 bases at V and 5 bases at J; junction bases unmatched: 7. CDR3 sequence (DNA): TGTGCCAGCAGTTTCCGAGGACAGGGGATTTATGGCTACACCTTC. It specifies CASSFRGQGIYGYTF.

CDR3 region: CASSQDLEGVGYTF. CDR3 in DNA: TGTGCCAGCAGCCAAGATCTTGAAGGGGTTGGCTACACCTTC. The chain recombines TRBV3-1 (or the pseudogene TRBV3-2) with TRBJ1-2, with a weak D call TRBD1 (5 bases). Trimming pared 0 bases from V and 7 bases from J, leaving 12 bases between. The CDR3 covers 14 residues. Per the germline V gene, CDR1 is LGHDT and CDR2 is YNNKEL (reference sequence).

The rearrangement uses TRBV9 and TRBJ2-7; D is perhaps TRBD2 (6 bases). This CDR3 has 13 residues. The germline V and J ends were trimmed by 4 bases and 6 bases, with 14 bases remaining between them. Germline values: CDR1 SGDLS, CDR2 YYNGEE. The CDR3 nucleotides read TGTGCCAGCAGCCCACCCGTCGGGGGCGAGCAGTACTTC. Its translation is CASSPPVGGEQYF.

The gene calls are TRBV28 and TRBJ1-3, with a weak D call TRBD1 (5 bases). Between the trimmed V and J ends, which lost 3 bases and 11 bases, there was a span of 14 bases. Germline V lookup: CDR1 MDHEN, CDR2 SYDVKM. This CDR3 has 13 residues. The CDR3 loop reads CASSLGDYESIYF. The CDR3 DNA follows: TGTGCCAGCAGTTTGGGGGACTACGAATCCATATATTTT.

The genes are TRBV30 and TRBJ1-5; D is unresolved. The germline gives CDR1 GTSNPN, CDR2 SVGIG (reference sequence). V lost 2 bases and J lost 3, with 8 bases in between. CDR3 length equals 13 residues. The CDR3 DNA sequence: TGTGCCTGGAGTCGAAACTACAATCAGCCCCAGCATTTT. Protein sequence: CAWSRNYNQPQHF.

The rearrangement joins TRBV19 to TRBJ1-2; 9 bases line up with TRBD1. Germline V lookup: CDR1 LNHDA, CDR2 SQIVND (reference sequence). Trimming took 10 bases from V and 9 from J; bases not matched to a gene: 15. The CDR3 contains 14 residues. CDR3: CATHNPGQGASYTF. The CDR3 DNA reads TGTGCCACCCACAATCCGGGACAGGGTGCGAGCTACACCTTC.

CDR3 coding DNA: TGTGCCAGCAGCTTAGAAGGGGTCCTAACTCGGGGCTACACCTTC. It is translated as CASSLEGVLTRGYTF. The chain has TRBV7-9 and TRBJ1-2; TRBD1 is a possible D gene (5 bases). Trimming cost V 1 base and J 8 bases, with 17 bases left between them. CDR3 length equals 15 residues. Germline assignment: CDR1 SEHNR and CDR2 FQNEAQ (reference sequence).

This clone was recorded only once. The chain has TRBV12-3 or TRBV12-4 and TRBJ1-5; TRBD1 is a possible D gene (5 bases). The CDR3 has 13 amino acids. Trimming cost V 2 bases and J 7 bases, with 9 bases left between them. The CDR3 loop is CASSLRGEQPQHF. CDR3 DNA sequence: TGTGCCAGCAGTTTAAGGGGCGAGCAGCCCCAGCATTTT.

This clone was picked up a small number of times. V gene TRBV27 combines with J gene TRBJ1-6; 9 bases are a match to TRBD1. In germline, CDR1 is MNHEY, CDR2 SMNVEV (reference sequence). The CDR3 consists of 18 residues. Unmatched junction bases numbered 17, after V lost 4 bases and J lost 10 bases. The CDR3 spells CASSSSGTGFIRTSPLHF. The CDR3 coding sequence is TGTGCCAGCAGTTCGTCCGGGACAGGGTTTATTCGTACGTCACCCCTCCACTTT.

This clone has a single count. This chain joins TRBV7-9 and TRBJ2-5; 8 bases align to TRBD1. Looked up from germline, CDR1 is SEHNR and CDR2 is FQNEAQ (reference sequence). With V trimmed by 2 bases and J by 5 bases, 13 bases remained unmatched. This CDR3 has 17 amino acids. The CDR3 DNA is TGTGCCAGCAGCTTAAGTAGGGTGACAGGGGCTAAGGAGACCCAGTACTTC. The encoded protein is CASSLSRVTGAKETQYF.

As to this clone: Sequence at one end of the junction differs from germline and may be a read error. The chain couples TRBV27 to TRBJ1-5; maybe TRBD1 (5 bases). The germline V gene has CDR1 MNHEY and CDR2 SMNVEV (reference sequence). The CDR3 contains 17 residues. The chain's CDR3 is CASSLSRVGHSNQPQHF. The CDR3 coding sequence is TGTGCCAGCAGTCTATCCAGGGTTGGACATAGCAATCAGCCCCAGCATTTT.

This clone was recorded a few times. The chain carries TRBV28 and TRBJ2-5; D gene ambiguous. V shed 7 bases and J shed 2 bases, with 8 bases lying between them. This CDR3 is 12 amino acids long. Germline-derived CDR1 and CDR2 are MDHEN and SYDVKM. CDR3 nucleotide sequence: TGTGCCAGCACCCGCCGGCAAGAGACCCAGTACTTC. It translates to CASTRRQETQYF. The full variable domain, rest sourced from reference TRBV28 and TRBJ2-5, is DVKVTQSSRYLVKRTGEKVFLECVQDMDHENMFWYRQDPGLGLRLIYFSYDVKMKEKGDIPEGYSVSREKKERFSLILESASTNQTSMYLCASTRRQETQYFGPGTRLLVL.

The J gene is TRBJ1-1, the V gene TRBV9; D remains unclear. Trimming removed 2 bases at V and 5 bases at J, with 7 bases between. Germline assignment: CDR1 SGDLS and CDR2 YYNGEE. The CDR3 runs to 12 residues. This CDR3 reads CASSVAGTEAFF. The CDR3, as DNA: TGTGCCAGCAGCGTGGCGGGGACTGAAGCTTTCTTT. The whole variable domain, filled in from reference TRBV9 and TRBJ1-1, reads DSGVTQTPKHLITATGQRVTLRCSPRSGDLSVYWYQQSLDQGLQFLIQYYNGEERAKGNILERFSAQQFPDLHSELNLSSLELGDSALYFCASSVAGTEAFFGQGTRLTVV.

The V call is TRBV15, the J call TRBJ1-1, with TRBD1 matching 7 bases. Trimming cost V 0 bases and J 0 bases; bases outside gene matches: 4. Per the germline V gene, CDR1 is LNHNV and CDR2 is YYDKDF (reference sequence). The CDR3 runs to 16 residues. The CDR3 reads CATSREVGQLNTEAFF. The CDR3 DNA reads as TGTGCCACCAGCAGAGAAGTGGGACAGTTGAACACTGAAGCTTTCTTT.

V usage is TRBV18 and J usage is TRBJ2-7; tentatively, D is TRBD1 (5 bases). Germline assignment: CDR1 KGHSH and CDR2 LQKENI. CDR3 length: 12 amino acids. Trimming shortened V by 5 bases and J by 3 bases, and 8 bases separated the two germline ends. In DNA, the CDR3 is TGTGCCAGCTCAATCCAGGGCTACGAGCAGTACTTC. Translating gives CASSIQGYEQYF.

The CDR3 is CASSLVGQGAQNSPLHF. The DNA for the CDR3 is TGTGCCAGCAGCTTAGTGGGACAGGGGGCGCAGAATTCACCCCTCCACTTT. The V call is TRBV7-6, the J call TRBJ1-6, with 12 bases aligning to TRBD1. This CDR3 spans 17 amino acids. J lost 7 bases, V lost 1 base, and 5 bases had no gene match. Looked up from germline, CDR1 is SGHVS and CDR2 is FNYEAQ.

The rearrangement uses TRBV9 and TRBJ2-3; D not certain. V was trimmed by 4 bases and J by 0 bases, leaving 15 bases between them. The CDR3 totals 16 residues. Germline CDR1 reads SGDLS; CDR2 reads YYNGEE. CDR3 sequence: CASSLWSSQSTDTQYF. Written as DNA, the CDR3 is TGTGCCAGCAGCCTCTGGTCTAGTCAAAGCACAGATACGCAGTATTTT.

Notes on this clone: The sample carries other DNA sequences with the same CDR3. The chain recombines TRBV9 with TRBJ2-3; D not certain. The V and J ends lost 0 bases and 4 bases respectively, with 6 bases between them. Germline CDR1 SGDLS, CDR2 YYNGEE. The CDR3 is 13 residues long. CDR3 sequence: CASSVAVADTQYF. In DNA, the CDR3 is TGTGCCAGCAGCGTAGCGGTGGCAGATACGCAGTATTTT.

The chain is built from TRBV24-1 and TRBJ1-4, with D possibly being TRBD1 (6 bases). Germline lookup yields CDR1 KGHDR and CDR2 SFDVKD. The CDR3 covers 16 residues. Trimming cost V 4 bases and J 4 bases, with 15 bases left between them. The chain's CDR3 is CATSEARGGRNEKLFF. CDR3 DNA sequence: TGTGCCACCAGTGAAGCGCGGGGGGGGCGTAATGAAAAACTGTTTTTT.

The rearrangement uses TRBV5-1 and TRBJ2-1, with 11 bases lining up with TRBD2. V lost 2 bases, J lost 8 bases, and 12 bases stayed unmatched. Germline CDR1 SGHRS, CDR2 YFSETQ. CDR3 size: 17 residues. CDR3 sequence (DNA): TGCGCCAGCAGCTTATTAGCGGGGGGGCCCGGCGTATATGAGCAGTTCTTC. Translation gives CASSLLAGGPGVYEQFF.